The 8 T cell receptor beta chains given below trace back to one sample, sequenced in a study of shared clonotypes between healthy human individuals. Clones were read by immunoSEQ multiplex PCR, and TCRdb kept only the in-frame ones, dropping some. The sample consists of about 2 million clones, approximately 95% of them appearing once. Only CD45RO-negative cells positively selected for CCR7 counted as naive CD8 cells, so terminally differentiated effector memory CD45RA+ cells were excluded. Sequencing was performed on naive CD8+ T cells sorted from blood. The receptors shown here come from a man aged 18 to 30 in good health.

This chain uses TRBV5-1 with TRBJ2-7; TRBD1 aligns across 7 bases. CDR1 and CDR2 from the germline V gene are SGHRS and YFSETQ. The junction had 11 bases not matched to a gene; V was cut back by 0 bases and J by 5 bases. The CDR3 is 16 residues long. The CDR3 sequence is CASSLVGHRDRDEQYF. As DNA, the CDR3 is TGCGCCAGCAGCTTGGTGGGGCACAGGGACAGAGACGAGCAGTACTTC.

The rearrangement links TRBV7-9 to TRBJ1-5; 7 bases map to TRBD1. CDR1 is SEHNR, CDR2 FQNEAQ, per germline (reference sequence). This CDR3 contains 14 residues. With 4 bases clipped from V and 4 bases from J, the junction kept 4 bases outside the gene matches. CDR3 nucleotides: TGTGCCAGCAGCTACGGACAGGTAAATCAGCCCCAGCATTTT. Its translation is CASSYGQVNQPQHF.

The rearrangement links TRBV2 to TRBJ2-3; D gene uncertain. Germline V gene lookup returns CDR1 SNHLY and CDR2 FYNNEI. The CDR3 has 9 residues. V was pared by 5 bases and J by 11 bases, with 5 bases between. CDR3 residues: CASSQMQYF. CDR3 bases: TGTGCCAGCAGTCAGATGCAGTATTTT.

The V call is TRBV4-1, the J call TRBJ2-7; possible D gene TRBD2, 6 bases. Germline assignment: CDR1 MGHRA and CDR2 YSYEKL. V was cut by 1 base and J by 3 bases, with 7 bases left in between. There are 13 residues in the CDR3. The CDR3 DNA reads as TGCGCCAGCAGCCAAGCTAGCGTCTACGAGCAGTACTTC. It specifies CASSQASVYEQYF.

The chain joins TRBV7-2 to TRBJ1-6; weak D call: TRBD1 (5 bases). The CDR3 totals 15 residues. The V end lost 5 bases, the J end lost 6 bases, and 14 bases lay between the germline ends. In germline, CDR1 is SGHTA, CDR2 FQGNSA. CDR3 sequence: CASSPRDGPNSPLHF. DNA for the CDR3: TGTGCCAGCAGCCCCCGGGACGGCCCTAATTCACCCCTCCACTTT.

The J gene is TRBJ2-2, the V gene TRBV27, with TRBD2 matching 13 bases. This CDR3 has 17 amino acids. Germline CDR1 MNHEY, CDR2 SMNVEV (reference sequence). With 2 bases clipped from V and 8 bases from J, the junction kept 8 bases outside the gene matches. The CDR3 spells CASSLIGTSGVAGELFF. The CDR3, as DNA: TGTGCCAGCAGTTTAATCGGGACTAGCGGGGTGGCAGGGGAGCTGTTTTTT.

This clone was seen just once. The chain employs TRBV5-1 and TRBJ2-1; TRBD2 matches 9 bases. With 6 bases clipped from V and 4 bases from J, the junction kept 14 bases outside the gene matches. Looked up from germline, CDR1 is SGHRS and CDR2 is YFSETQ. The CDR3 has 17 amino acids. CDR3 protein: CASNGGSGGRGYNEQFF. DNA for the CDR3: TGCGCCAGCAACGGCGGCTCGGGCGGGAGGGGGTACAATGAGCAGTTCTTC.

V usage is TRBV7-2 and J usage is TRBJ2-7; D may be TRBD1 or TRBD2 (5 bases each). CDR3 length: 14 residues. Between the trimmed V and J ends, which lost 4 bases and 3 bases, there was a span of 13 bases. Germline V CDR1 and CDR2: SGHTA, FQGNSA. The CDR3 DNA reads TGTGCCAGCAGCTCCCCGGGGCGTAACTACGAGCAGTACTTC. It codes for CASSSPGRNYEQYF.